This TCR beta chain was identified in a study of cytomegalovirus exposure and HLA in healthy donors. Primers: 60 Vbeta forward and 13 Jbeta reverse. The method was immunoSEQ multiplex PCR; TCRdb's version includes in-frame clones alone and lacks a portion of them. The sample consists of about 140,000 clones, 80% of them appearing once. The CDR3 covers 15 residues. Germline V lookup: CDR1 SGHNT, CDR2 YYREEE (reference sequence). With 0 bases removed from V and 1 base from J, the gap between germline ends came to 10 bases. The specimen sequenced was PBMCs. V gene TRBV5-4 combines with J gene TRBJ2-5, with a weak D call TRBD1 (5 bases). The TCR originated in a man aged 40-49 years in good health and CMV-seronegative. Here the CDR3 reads CASSLGTPTQETQYF. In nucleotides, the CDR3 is TGTGCCAGCAGCTTGGGGACACCTACCCAAGAGACCCAGTACTTC.